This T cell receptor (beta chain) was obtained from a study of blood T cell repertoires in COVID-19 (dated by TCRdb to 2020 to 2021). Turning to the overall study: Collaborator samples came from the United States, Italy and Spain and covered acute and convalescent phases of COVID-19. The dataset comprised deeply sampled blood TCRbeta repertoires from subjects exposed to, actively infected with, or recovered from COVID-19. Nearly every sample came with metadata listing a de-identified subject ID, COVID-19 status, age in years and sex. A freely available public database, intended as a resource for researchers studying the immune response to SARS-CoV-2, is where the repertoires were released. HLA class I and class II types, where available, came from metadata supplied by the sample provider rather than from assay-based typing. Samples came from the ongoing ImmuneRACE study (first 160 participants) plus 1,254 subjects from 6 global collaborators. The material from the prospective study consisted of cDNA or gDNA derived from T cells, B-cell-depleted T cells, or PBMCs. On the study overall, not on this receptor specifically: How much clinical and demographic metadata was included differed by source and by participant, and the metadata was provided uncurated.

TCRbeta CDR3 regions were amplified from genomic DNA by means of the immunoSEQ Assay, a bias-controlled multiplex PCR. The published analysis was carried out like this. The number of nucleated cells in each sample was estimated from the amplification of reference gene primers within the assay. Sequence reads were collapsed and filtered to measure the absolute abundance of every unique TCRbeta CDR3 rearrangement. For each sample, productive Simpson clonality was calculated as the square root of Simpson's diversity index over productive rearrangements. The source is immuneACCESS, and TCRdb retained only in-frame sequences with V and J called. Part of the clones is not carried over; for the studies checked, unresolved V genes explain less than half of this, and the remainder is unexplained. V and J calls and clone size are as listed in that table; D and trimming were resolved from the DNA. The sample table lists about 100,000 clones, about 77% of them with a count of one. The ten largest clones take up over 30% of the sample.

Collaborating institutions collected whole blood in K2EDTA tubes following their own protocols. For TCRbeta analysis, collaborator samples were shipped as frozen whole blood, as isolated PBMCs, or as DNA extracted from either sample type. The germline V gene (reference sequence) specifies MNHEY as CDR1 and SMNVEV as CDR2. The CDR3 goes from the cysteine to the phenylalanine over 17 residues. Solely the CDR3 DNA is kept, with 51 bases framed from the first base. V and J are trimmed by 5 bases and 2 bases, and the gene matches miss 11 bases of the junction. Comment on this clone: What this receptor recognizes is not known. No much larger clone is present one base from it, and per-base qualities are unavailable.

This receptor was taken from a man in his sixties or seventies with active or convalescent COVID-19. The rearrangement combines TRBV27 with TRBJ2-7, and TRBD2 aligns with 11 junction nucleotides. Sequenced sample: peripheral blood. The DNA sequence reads TGTGCCAGCAGTCTGCCCAAGACTAGCGGGACTCCCTACGAGCAGTACTTC. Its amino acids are CASSLPKTSGTPYEQYF.